One sample yielded the 30 T cell receptor beta chains listed below, sequenced in a study of Graves' ophthalmopathy and Graves' hyperthyroidism. RNA transcripts served as template for amplifying TCR beta CDR3 sequences. Following a first-round RT-PCR that used HTBI primers, a second-round multiplex PCR was carried out. TCRdb itself ran the multiplex PCR reads through MiXCR, one entry per CDR3 protein. The sample shows roughly 420,000 distinct CDR3 sequences, 21% of them seen only once. The sample consisted of peripheral blood. These receptors all come from a woman aged 18-35 years with stable Graves' hyperthyroidism.

This clonotype was seen many times. This rearrangement joins TRBV6-2 or TRBV6-3 to TRBJ1-1; D is unclear. The V gene's germline CDR1 is MNHEY and CDR2 SVGEGT. CDR3 length equals 15 residues. The V end was cut by 8 bases, the J end by 1 base, with 17 bases between. The CDR3 region has the DNA TGTGCCAGCGGTGCGAGGGTCGTGGGGAACACTGAAGCTTTCTTT. This codes for CASGARVVGNTEAFF.

This chain joins TRBV28 and TRBJ2-7; no definite D call. This CDR3 contains 11 residues. Germline CDR1 reads MDHEN; CDR2 reads SYDVKM. Trimming shortened V by 6 bases and J by 3 bases, and 6 bases separated the two germline ends. The CDR3 DNA reads TGTGCCAGCAGCAATATCTACGAGCAGTACTTC. Protein product: CASSNIYEQYF.

This clonotype was observed at least ten times. V is TRBV24-1 and J is TRBJ2-7, with TRBD2 matching 9 bases. V was clipped by 9 bases and J by 3 bases; unmatched bases: 8. The CDR3 covers 14 residues. CDR1 and CDR2 from the germline V gene are KGHDR and SFDVKD. CDR3 sequence reads: CATSGSGSFYEQYF. The DNA for the CDR3 is TGTGCCACCTCTGGTAGCGGGAGTTTCTACGAGCAGTACTTC.

This clonotype turned up a few times. Here the CDR3 reads CASSDESGGGNTIYF. CDR3 DNA: TGTGCCAGCAGCGACGAGTCGGGTGGTGGAAACACCATATATTTT. The rearrangement links TRBV9 to TRBJ1-3, with no clear D. Deletions cut 3 bases from V and 3 bases from J, with 13 bases between. CDR1 and CDR2 from the germline V gene are SGDLS and YYNGEE. This CDR3 has 15 amino acids.

The table lists this clonotype with many counts. V gene TRBV12-3 or TRBV12-4 combines with J gene TRBJ1-1, with D tentatively TRBD1 (6 bases). The CDR3 sequence is 13 residues long. Trimming took off 5 bases at V and 10 bases at J, with 17 bases between the two ends. The CDR3 DNA reads TGTGCCAGCAGTGAATTCAGGGGCGCAGCAGCTTTCTTT. Protein: CASSEFRGAAAFF.

This clonotype was detected many times. The chain links TRBV10-3 to TRBJ2-7; TRBD1 is a possible D gene (6 bases). Germline V gene data show CDR1 as ENHRY and CDR2 as SYGVKD. The CDR3 extends over 14 amino acids. The V end was cut by 4 bases, the J end by 6 bases, with 16 bases between. CDR3 sequence (DNA): TGTGCCATCAGTGTAGGGGGTTGGCAGCCCGAGCAGTACTTC. It is translated as CAISVGGWQPEQYF.

This clonotype was counted between two and nine times. Compared with germline, one end of the junction differs, possibly owing to a read error. This chain links TRBV25-1 with TRBJ2-4, with D perhaps matching TRBD1 or TRBD2 (5 bases each). The CDR3 extends over 17 amino acids. Germline lookup yields CDR1 MGHDK and CDR2 SYGVNS. Here the CDR3 DNA reads TGTGCCAGCAGCGCCTCTGGGGCAGGTCTAGCCAAAAACATTAAGTACTTC. Translation gives CASSASGAGLAKNIKYF.

This clonotype has at least ten counts. The chain recombines TRBV7-8 with TRBJ1-5; TRBD1 is a possible D gene (5 bases). The V and J ends lost 2 bases and 3 bases respectively, with 11 bases between them. The CDR3 spans 15 residues. CDR1 and CDR2 (germline): SGHVS, FQNEAQ. CDR3 DNA: TGTGCCAGCAGCTTACAATCAGGGACCAATCAGCCCCAGCATTTT. Protein sequence: CASSLQSGTNQPQHF.

This clonotype has at least ten counts. The CDR3 protein is CASSPDSFYGYTF. In DNA, the CDR3 is TGTGCCAGCAGTCCGGACAGCTTCTATGGCTACACCTTC. The chain uses TRBV6-2 or TRBV6-3 and TRBJ1-2; TRBD1 is a possible D gene (6 bases). Germline loops: CDR1 MNHEY, CDR2 SVGEGT. Trimming cost V 5 bases and J 4 bases, with 11 bases left between them. This CDR3 is 13 amino acids long.

This clonotype was picked up many times. Here the CDR3 reads CASSFSRSGNTIYF. The CDR3 DNA sequence: TGTGCCAGCAGCTTCAGTCGCTCTGGAAACACCATATATTTT. The genes are TRBV13 and TRBJ1-3; D uncertain. CDR1 and CDR2 from the germline V gene are PRHDT and FYEKMQ (reference sequence). There are 14 residues in the CDR3. The V end lost 3 bases, the J end lost 0 bases, and 6 bases lay between the germline ends.

The CDR3 nucleotides read TGTGCCAGCAGCCAAGGGTATGGCTTCTCCTACGAGCAGTACTTC. Translating gives CASSQGYGFSYEQYF. The J gene is TRBJ2-7, the V gene TRBV14; D gene unclear. Germline-derived CDR1 and CDR2 are SGHDN and FVKESK. Trimming took 1 base from V and 0 from J, leaving 10 bases between them. The CDR3 contains 15 residues.

This clonotype was seen ten or more times. The chain recombines TRBV20-1 with TRBJ2-7; possibly TRBD1 for D (6 bases). The CDR3 is 12 amino acids. V dropped 6 bases and J dropped 5 bases, with 14 bases sitting between them. Germline values: CDR1 DFQATT, CDR2 SNEGSKA (reference sequence). CDR3 loop: CSALTGWDEQYF. The CDR3 DNA sequence: TGCAGTGCCCTAACAGGGTGGGACGAGCAGTACTTC.

The V gene is TRBV7-9, the J gene TRBJ2-5, with a weak D call TRBD1 (6 bases). Germline V gene sequence: CDR1 SEHNR, CDR2 FQNEAQ (reference sequence). The CDR3 loop spans 14 amino acids. Trimming left V 3 bases short and J 3 bases short, with 11 bases between. This CDR3 is CASSFNNREETQYF. CDR3 DNA sequence: TGTGCCAGCAGCTTTAACAACAGGGAAGAGACCCAGTACTTC.

This clonotype was detected ten times or more. The chain links TRBV15 to TRBJ2-5, with D unclear. This CDR3 is built from 14 residues. Germline V gives CDR1 LNHNV, CDR2 YYDKDF (reference sequence). The V and J ends lost 1 base and 2 bases respectively, with 8 bases between them. The CDR3 here is CATSRGRRQETQYF. The CDR3 nucleotides are TGTGCCACCAGCAGAGGGCGGCGACAAGAGACCCAGTACTTC.

In this sample, this clonotype turned up many times. The chain couples TRBV2 to TRBJ2-5; no clear D. The length of the CDR3 is 14 residues. Trimming cost V 2 bases and J 1 base, with 8 bases left between them. Germline V gene sequence: CDR1 SNHLY, CDR2 FYNNEI. CDR3 in DNA: TGTGCCAGCAGTGAAAGCTCGGTCCAAGAGACCCAGTACTTC. This codes for CASSESSVQETQYF.

This clonotype has a count of ten or more. The CDR3 reads CASRPDRDEQYF. The CDR3 nucleotides read TGTGCCAGCAGACCGGACAGGGACGAGCAGTACTTC. The V gene is TRBV28, the J gene TRBJ2-7, with TRBD1 matching 8 bases. V shed 6 bases, J shed 5 bases, and the junction held 3 bases outside the gene matches. CDR1 and CDR2 from the germline V gene are MDHEN and SYDVKM. The CDR3 is 12 residues long.

This clonotype showed up many times. V and J are TRBV7-2 and TRBJ2-7; D call uncertain. CDR3 size: 14 residues. Per germline, CDR1 SGHTA and CDR2 FQGNSA. Trimming cost V 0 bases and J 0 bases, with 6 bases left between them. The CDR3 spells CASSLARTSYEQYF. The CDR3 DNA reads as TGTGCCAGCAGCTTAGCCAGGACCTCCTACGAGCAGTACTTC.

CDR3 sequence reads: CASGVEGPEFYEQYF. CDR3 coding DNA: TGTGCCAGCGGTGTGGAGGGGCCCGAATTTTACGAGCAGTACTTC. This chain links TRBV6-1 with TRBJ2-7, with D possibly TRBD2 on 6 matching bases. The CDR3 has 15 amino acids. Trimming shortened V by 8 bases and J by 4 bases, and 21 bases separated the two germline ends. The germline CDR1 and CDR2 sequences are MNHNS and SASEGT.

This clonotype showed up just a few times. The rearrangement links TRBV9 to TRBJ2-7; D is undetermined. The CDR3 has 15 residues. Germline CDR1 and CDR2: SGDLS and YYNGEE. The V end lost 0 bases, the J end lost 3 bases, and 13 bases lay between the germline ends. This chain's CDR3 is CASSVEGSGFYEQYF. The CDR3 coding sequence is TGTGCCAGCAGCGTAGAAGGTTCCGGATTCTACGAGCAGTACTTC.

This clonotype was detected ten times or more. This chain uses TRBV4-3 with TRBJ2-7; D is uncertain. Germline lookup yields CDR1 LGHNA and CDR2 YSLEER. V lost 0 bases and J 3 bases, leaving 9 bases between the germline ends. The CDR3 is 14 amino acids. The CDR3 coding sequence is TGCGCCAGCAGCCAAGAGAGCCTATACTACGAGCAGTACTTC. Translated: CASSQESLYYEQYF.

This clonotype has a count of ten or more. The chain has TRBV10-3 and TRBJ2-5; 7 bases agree with TRBD2. The CDR3 sequence is 14 residues long. Trimming removed 11 bases from V and 5 bases from J; junction bases left unmatched: 14. Germline V gene lookup returns CDR1 ENHRY and CDR2 SYGVKD. The CDR3 DNA is TGTGCCTCCGCCCGGGGGGAAATTTGGGAGACCCAGTACTTC. Amino acids: CASARGEIWETQYF.

This clonotype appeared a few times. The rearrangement links TRBV6-1 to TRBJ2-7; unclear D gene. The CDR3 is made up of 13 amino acids. Trimming pared 6 bases from V and 0 bases from J, leaving 9 bases between. Germline CDR1 and CDR2: MNHNS and SASEGT. The chain's CDR3 is CASRTASSYEQYF. DNA of the CDR3: TGTGCCAGCAGGACGGCGAGCTCCTACGAGCAGTACTTC.

This clonotype was seen repeatedly, ten times or more. This chain links TRBV3-1 with TRBJ2-7; no clear D. The germline V gene has CDR1 LGHDT and CDR2 YNNKEL (reference sequence). The V and J ends lost 4 bases and 3 bases respectively, with 13 bases between them. This CDR3 contains 14 residues. The CDR3 nucleotides are TGTGCCAGCAGCCTGACCCAACAAGTCTACGAGCAGTACTTC. It codes for CASSLTQQVYEQYF.

The chain has TRBV6-1 and TRBJ1-2, with 7 bases that match TRBD1. From germline, CDR1 is MNHNS and CDR2 SASEGT. CDR3 length: 16 residues. The V and J ends lost 6 bases and 8 bases, in that order; junction bases with no gene match: 18. Here the CDR3 reads CASSTSRQGGAWGYTF. The CDR3 region has the DNA TGTGCCAGCAGCACCTCTCGCCAAGGGGGCGCTTGGGGCTACACCTTC.

This chain connects TRBV28 to TRBJ1-1, with 7 bases lining up with TRBD1. The CDR3 contains 15 residues. Germline-derived CDR1 and CDR2 are MDHEN and SYDVKM. The V and J ends lost 10 bases and 5 bases, in that order; junction bases with no gene match: 16. The CDR3 DNA sequence: TGTGCCACGGGAAGGCGAGGGGGCAGAAGGACTGAAGCTTTCTTT. Amino acids: CATGRRGGRRTEAFF.

The sample holds one count of this clonotype. J is TRBJ1-2 and V is TRBV12-3 or TRBV12-4, with unresolved D. The CDR3 runs 14 residues. The ends were cut back, 3 bases at V and 8 bases at J, with 16 bases in the middle. This chain's CDR3 is CASSFFVSRAGYTF. CDR3 bases: TGTGCCAGCAGTTTCTTCGTGAGTCGGGCCGGCTACACCTTC.

In this sample, this clonotype turned up many times. This CDR3 reads CSARDRQGLAKNIQYF. DNA for the CDR3: TGCAGTGCTAGGGATCGACAGGGGCTAGCCAAAAACATTCAGTACTTC. The rearrangement uses TRBV20-1 and TRBJ2-4, with 8 bases aligning to TRBD1. Trimming at V came to 3 bases and at J to 0 bases, leaving 7 bases not matched to a gene. In germline, CDR1 is DFQATT, CDR2 SNEGSKA (reference sequence). This CDR3 comprises 16 residues.

This clonotype was recorded at least ten times. The V and J genes are TRBV30 and TRBJ2-2, with unresolved D. From germline, CDR1 is GTSNPN and CDR2 SVGIG (reference sequence). V lost 8 bases to trimming and J lost 4 bases, with 17 bases between them. CDR3 size: 14 residues. Here the CDR3 DNA reads TGTGCCCGGTCCCCGCACGGGTTCACCGGGGAGCTGTTTTTT. Its translation: CARSPHGFTGELFF.

Many counts were recorded for this clonotype. In DNA, the CDR3 is TGTGCCAGCAGTTTACCCGATCAGCCCCAGCATTTT. This gives the protein CASSLPDQPQHF. The chain has TRBV6-2 or TRBV6-3 and TRBJ1-5, with no clear D. V lost 4 bases and J 5 bases, leaving 6 bases between the germline ends. This CDR3 has 12 amino acids. In germline, CDR1 is MNHEY, CDR2 SVGEGT.

This clonotype was seen repeatedly, ten times or more. The chain carries TRBV24-1 and TRBJ2-2; TRBD2 aligns across 10 bases. Germline CDR1 and CDR2: KGHDR and SFDVKD. Germline trimming cut 2 bases from V and 4 bases from J; bases unmatched to any gene: 0. The CDR3 covers 15 residues. In nucleotides, the CDR3 is TGTGCCACCAGTGATTGGACTAGCGGCACCGGGGAGCTGTTTTTT. Protein: CATSDWTSGTGELFF.